The clone carrying this T cell receptor beta chain was observed a single time. Its matching antigen is unknown. Healthy bone marrow donors supplied every sample. Amplification used 60 Vbeta primers and 13 Jbeta primers. Produced via immunoSEQ multiplex PCR; TCRdb's table is partial and in-frame only. Among roughly 200,000 clones listed, about 80% were seen once. These data come from a study of cytomegalovirus exposure and HLA in healthy donors. Points from the study as a whole: Differences between HLA loci emerged in a later analysis of TCR association rates, with DRB1 most and HLA-C fewest. HLA alleles showed associations with some 17,000 TCR beta sequences in a later analysis, at a 0.05 false discovery rate.

There are 12 residues in the CDR3. Trimming shortened V by 9 bases and J by 0 bases, and 10 bases separated the two germline ends. From germline, CDR1 is SGHDT and CDR2 YYEEEE. V gene TRBV5-6 combines with J gene TRBJ2-7; no firm D call. Source material: PBMCs. The TCR sequence derives from a woman in her sixties or seventies in good health and CMV-seropositive. CDR3 sequence reads: CATSTGSYEQYF. Here the CDR3 DNA reads TGTGCCACTTCTACTGGCTCCTACGAGCAGTACTTC.